This passage covers 19 T cell receptor beta chains from one sample sequenced in a study of cytomegalovirus exposure and HLA in healthy donors. This PCR relied on a set of 60 Vbeta primers and 13 Jbeta primers. Profiled with immunoSEQ multiplex PCR; TCRdb holds only in-frame clones, not every one. The sample holds roughly 71,000 clones, about 67% seen once. Sequencing was done on a sample of PBMCs. Receptor source: a human donor in good health.

The chain uses TRBV27 and TRBJ1-2; 7 bases agree with TRBD1. Germline CDR1 MNHEY, CDR2 SMNVEV (reference sequence). The CDR3 length is 14 residues. V was pared by 3 bases and J by 8 bases, with 9 bases of the junction left unmatched. Written as DNA, the CDR3 is TGTGCCAGCAGTTTCTTACAGGGGACGGACGGCTACACCTTC. Its protein product is CASSFLQGTDGYTF.

As for this clone: One end of the junction fails to match germline, which may point to a read error. The V call is TRBV7-7, the J call TRBJ2-5, with a tentative D call TRBD1 (6 bases). The CDR3 length is 14 residues. From germline, CDR1 is SSHAT and CDR2 FNYEAQ (reference sequence). CDR3: CASSPTRGAETQYF. The CDR3 DNA is TGTGCTAGCAGCCCAACCAGGGGAGCTGAGACCCAGTACTTC.

The chain carries TRBV30 and TRBJ2-1; weak D call: TRBD2 (7 bases). V lost 2 bases to trimming and J lost 1 base, with 18 bases between them. CDR3 length: 17 residues. Germline V lookup: CDR1 GTSNPN, CDR2 SVGIG (reference sequence). CDR3 amino acids: CAWSILGGRRSYNEQFF. CDR3 nucleotides: TGTGCCTGGAGTATCCTCGGGGGGCGACGGTCCTACAATGAGCAGTTCTTC.

This chain joins TRBV2 and TRBJ1-1; a weak D match, TRBD1 (5 bases). The CDR3 length is 15 residues. V dropped 8 bases and J dropped 3 bases, with 19 bases sitting between them. CDR1 and CDR2 (germline): SNHLY, FYNNEI. DNA of the CDR3: TGTGCCAGCTCCCGCTGGGGGGGAGGCTACACTGAAGCTTTCTTT. This translates into CASSRWGGGYTEAFF.

The chain combines TRBV11-2 with TRBJ1-1, with a possible D match to TRBD1 (5 bases). Germline V gene data show CDR1 as SGHAT and CDR2 as FQNNGV. The CDR3 runs to 13 residues. Trimming shortened V by 5 bases and J by 2 bases, and 9 bases separated the two germline ends. CDR3 DNA: TGTGCCAGCAGCACCGACAGAAACACTGAAGCTTTCTTT. Translation gives CASSTDRNTEAFF.

The CDR3: CASSLVSLEETQYF. CDR3 nucleotide sequence: TGCGCCAGCAGCTTGGTTTCACTAGAAGAGACCCAGTACTTC. This chain joins TRBV5-1 and TRBJ2-5, with D possibly being TRBD2 (5 bases). This CDR3 contains 14 residues. The germline CDR1 and CDR2 sequences are SGHRS and YFSETQ. Trimming cost V 0 bases and J 3 bases, with 9 bases left between them.

This clone came up a few times. CDR3 nucleotides: TGTGCCAGCAGCTTGACTAGCGGGATATTCAATGAGCAGTTCTTC. This gives the protein CASSLTSGIFNEQFF. V gene TRBV7-9 combines with J gene TRBJ2-1, with 11 bases lining up with TRBD2. Germline-derived CDR1 and CDR2 are SEHNR and FQNEAQ (reference sequence). With 3 bases clipped from V and 6 bases from J, the junction kept 4 bases outside the gene matches. The CDR3 loop spans 15 amino acids.

This clone was detected only once. The chain is built from TRBV11-2 and TRBJ2-7; 8 nucleotides match TRBD2. Per the germline V gene, CDR1 is SGHAT and CDR2 is FQNNGV. Trimming took 3 bases from V and 2 from J; bases not matched to a gene: 9. CDR3 size: 16 residues. The CDR3 region is CASSFPGGLDPYEQYF. The CDR3 bases are TGTGCCAGCAGCTTTCCGGGGGGACTAGATCCCTACGAGCAGTACTTC.

The rearrangement uses TRBV28 and TRBJ2-3; 9 nucleotides line up with TRBD1. This CDR3 spans 17 amino acids. V shed 0 bases and J 0 bases; nucleotides not matched to a gene: 4. CDR1 and CDR2 (germline): MDHEN, SYDVKM. The CDR3 here is CASSLWDRGFSTDTQYF. CDR3 bases: TGTGCCAGCAGTTTATGGGACAGGGGCTTTAGCACAGATACGCAGTATTTT.

For the CDR3, the DNA is TGTGCCTGGAGTCCCCCGGTGGGAGGAGGGGAGCAGTACTTC. Residues: CAWSPPVGGGEQYF. V gene TRBV30 combines with J gene TRBJ2-7; D might be TRBD2 (6 bases). Germline assignment: CDR1 GTSNPN and CDR2 SVGIG (reference sequence). The CDR3 contains 14 residues. Trimming removed 2 bases at V and 7 bases at J, with 18 bases between.

V usage is TRBV15 and J usage is TRBJ2-1, with 10 bases identical to TRBD1. Per germline, CDR1 LNHNV and CDR2 YYDKDF (reference sequence). The CDR3 totals 16 residues. The V gene end was trimmed by 5 bases and the J gene end by 7 bases; junction bases not matched to a gene: 11. CDR3: CATSGPGQGRKNEQFF. The CDR3 nucleotides are TGTGCCACCAGCGGACCGGGACAGGGGAGAAAGAATGAGCAGTTCTTC.

The genes are TRBV18 and TRBJ2-2, with TRBD1 identical over 11 bases. V was pared by 2 bases and J by 6 bases, with 8 bases of the junction left unmatched. The CDR3 loop spans 17 amino acids. Germline V CDR1 and CDR2: KGHSH, LQKENI. CDR3 residues: CASSPGTGGSVAGELFF. CDR3 nucleotides: TGTGCCAGCTCACCAGGGACAGGGGGAAGTGTCGCCGGGGAGCTGTTTTTT.

As concerns this clone: At one end, the junction sequence differs from germline, possibly due to a read error. The chain combines TRBV29-1 with TRBJ1-3; 10 nucleotides match TRBD1. Per germline, CDR1 SQVTM and CDR2 ANQGSEA. This CDR3 is built from 13 residues. In nucleotides, the CDR3 is TGCAGCGTTGGACAGGGGGCTGGAAATACCATATATTTT. As protein: CSVGQGAGNTIYF.

The chain has TRBV2 and TRBJ1-1; no clear D. V lost 5 bases to trimming and J lost 3 bases, with 7 bases between them. The CDR3 sequence is 12 residues long. The V gene's germline CDR1 is SNHLY and CDR2 FYNNEI. The CDR3 loop reads CASSPVHTEAFF. CDR3 sequence (DNA): TGTGCCAGCAGTCCGGTACACACTGAAGCTTTCTTT.

This rearrangement joins TRBV6-1 to TRBJ2-3; no definite D call. The CDR3 contains 12 residues. CDR1 and CDR2 from the germline V gene are MNHNS and SASEGT. The ends were cut back, 3 bases at V and 2 bases at J, with 3 bases in the middle. The DNA for the CDR3 is TGTGCCAGCAGTGACTACACAGATACGCAGTATTTT. Protein: CASSDYTDTQYF.

The V call is TRBV27, the J call TRBJ2-7, with a weak D call TRBD2 (7 bases). Germline V gives CDR1 MNHEY, CDR2 SMNVEV (reference sequence). This CDR3 comprises 14 residues. With 6 bases removed from V and 7 bases from J, the gap between germline ends came to 19 bases. The CDR3: CASRDEGGGGEQYF. Here the CDR3 DNA reads TGTGCCAGCAGGGACGAGGGGGGGGGAGGGGAGCAGTACTTC.

The rearrangement uses TRBV27 and TRBJ1-2; 9 bases are shared with TRBD1. The CDR3 runs 13 residues. The ends lost 6 bases at V and 8 bases at J; junction bases unmatched: 7. Germline CDR1 reads MNHEY; CDR2 reads SMNVEV (reference sequence). CDR3: CASSSGQGLGYTF. The CDR3 DNA is TGTGCCAGCAGCTCGGGACAGGGCCTCGGCTACACCTTC.

J is TRBJ2-1 and V is TRBV6-1; 9 bases align to TRBD2. Trimming took 4 bases from V and 5 from J; bases not matched to a gene: 6. The CDR3 runs to 15 residues. CDR1 MNHNS and CDR2 SASEGT come from the germline V gene. CDR3 protein: CASSVLLAGDNEQFF. In nucleotides, the CDR3 is TGTGCCAGCAGTGTATTACTAGCGGGTGACAATGAGCAGTTCTTC.

The CDR3 protein is CAWSVTSQTEAFF. In nucleotides, the CDR3 is TGTGCCTGGAGTGTAACCTCCCAGACTGAAGCTTTCTTT. This chain joins TRBV30 and TRBJ1-1, with unresolved D. CDR3 length: 13 residues. Germline V gene sequence: CDR1 GTSNPN, CDR2 SVGIG (reference sequence). The V end was cut by 0 bases, the J end by 5 bases, with 10 bases between.